The rows below give T cell receptor beta chains drawn from one sample of a study of blood T cells in healthy people across ages. TCRdb independently ran MiXCR on the 5' RACE reads; one entry per CDR3 protein. Found here are hundreds of thousands of distinct CDR3 sequences, about a quarter of them singletons; the top ten hold under 3%. The data were also submitted as part of a second study, on T cells of mothers and their children.

Material: blood. These receptors were obtained from a boy between 10 and 17 years old in good health. CDR3s include the opening cysteine and the closing phenylalanine or tryptophan. D genes are given only for firm matches. Clone size is shown for a subset of rows, as once, few, many or a class of expanded clone.

j_gene: TRBJ2-5
v_gene: TRBV4-2
abundance: few
d_gene: -
CDR3aa: CASSQERQSAQYF
CDR3nt: TGTGCCAGCAGCCAAGAACGTCAATCGGCCCAGTACTTC

j_gene: TRBJ2-2
v_gene: TRBV7-2
abundance: few
d_gene: TRBD1
CDR3aa: CASSPGQGDTGELFF
CDR3nt: TGTGCCAGCAGCCCCGGACAGGGGGACACCGGGGAGCTGTTTTTT

j_gene: TRBJ2-5
v_gene: TRBV20-1
abundance: -
d_gene: -
CDR3aa: CSATPGTGEETQYF
CDR3nt: TGCAGTGCTACGCCCGGGACGGGAGAAGAGACCCAGTACTTC

j_gene: TRBJ2-7
v_gene: TRBV7-9
abundance: -
d_gene: -
CDR3aa: CASSPGILYEQYF
CDR3nt: TGTGCCAGCAGCCCCGGGATCCTATACGAGCAGTACTTC

j_gene: TRBJ2-3
v_gene: TRBV12-3/TRBV12-4
abundance: -
d_gene: -
CDR3aa: CASSPTESDTQYF
CDR3nt: TGTGCCAGCAGCCCGACAGAGTCAGATACGCAGTATTTT

j_gene: TRBJ2-1
v_gene: TRBV10-3
abundance: -
d_gene: TRBD1
CDR3aa: CAIGRGTGQNEQFF
CDR3nt: TGTGCCATCGGTCGCGGGACAGGCCAAAATGAGCAGTTCTTC

j_gene: TRBJ2-1
v_gene: TRBV20-1
abundance: few
d_gene: -
CDR3aa: CSARAVGNEQFF
CDR3nt: TGCAGTGCTAGAGCGGTCGGCAATGAGCAGTTCTTC

j_gene: TRBJ1-4
v_gene: TRBV25-1
abundance: many
d_gene: TRBD1
CDR3aa: CASSDRGPNEKLFF
CDR3nt: TGTGCCAGCAGTGACAGGGGGCCTAATGAAAAACTGTTTTTT

j_gene: TRBJ2-7
v_gene: TRBV12-3/TRBV12-4
abundance: -
d_gene: TRBD2
CDR3aa: CASSQTSGASYEQYF
CDR3nt: TGTGCCAGCAGTCAGACTAGCGGCGCCTCCTACGAGCAGTACTTC

j_gene: TRBJ2-5
v_gene: TRBV12-3/TRBV12-4
abundance: -
d_gene: TRBD1
CDR3aa: CASRAGQGAFETQYF
CDR3nt: TGTGCCAGCCGAGCGGGACAGGGGGCTTTCGAGACCCAGTACTTC

j_gene: TRBJ2-3
v_gene: TRBV19
abundance: few
d_gene: -
CDR3aa: CASSTAVVSTDTQYF
CDR3nt: TGTGCCAGTAGTACAGCGGTGGTTAGCACAGATACGCAGTATTTT

j_gene: TRBJ2-1
v_gene: TRBV29-1
abundance: -
d_gene: TRBD1
CDR3aa: CSVFWDRAYNEQFF
CDR3nt: TGCAGCGTCTTTTGGGACAGGGCCTACAATGAGCAGTTCTTC

j_gene: TRBJ1-2
v_gene: TRBV7-9
abundance: few
d_gene: -
CDR3aa: CASSYPPTYGYTF
CDR3nt: TGTGCCAGCAGCTACCCTCCGACCTATGGCTACACCTTC

j_gene: TRBJ2-7
v_gene: TRBV5-1
abundance: few
d_gene: -
CDR3aa: CASRVAMAAYEQYF
CDR3nt: TGCGCCAGCAGGGTGGCGATGGCCGCTTACGAGCAGTACTTC

j_gene: TRBJ1-4
v_gene: TRBV12-3/TRBV12-4
abundance: few
d_gene: -
CDR3aa: CASSPQGPIVLFF
CDR3nt: TGTGCCAGCAGCCCCCAGGGGCCCATTGTCCTGTTTTTT

j_gene: TRBJ2-3
v_gene: TRBV5-6
abundance: few
d_gene: -
CDR3aa: CASSPDETDTQYF
CDR3nt: TGTGCCAGCAGCCCGGACGAGACAGATACGCAGTATTTT

j_gene: TRBJ1-1
v_gene: TRBV5-1
abundance: -
d_gene: TRBD1
CDR3aa: CASTRTGANTEAFF
CDR3nt: TGCGCCAGCACCCGGACAGGGGCGAACACTGAAGCTTTCTTT

j_gene: TRBJ2-7
v_gene: TRBV5-1
abundance: few
d_gene: TRBD2
CDR3aa: CASSLTSGGGPQQYF
CDR3nt: TGCGCCAGCAGCCTTACCAGCGGGGGGGGCCCCCAGCAGTACTTC

j_gene: TRBJ2-2
v_gene: TRBV20-1
abundance: -
d_gene: -
CDR3aa: CSATTGNTGELFF
CDR3nt: TGCAGTGCCACGACGGGAAACACCGGGGAGCTGTTTTTT

j_gene: TRBJ1-2
v_gene: TRBV4-1
abundance: -
d_gene: -
CDR3aa: CASSQGQGGGYGYTF
CDR3nt: TGCGCCAGCAGCCAAGGTCAGGGAGGGGGCTATGGCTACACCTTC

j_gene: TRBJ1-2
v_gene: TRBV20-1
abundance: -
d_gene: -
CDR3aa: CSAVGGSDYGYTF
CDR3nt: TGCAGTGCTGTGGGGGGGTCTGACTATGGCTACACCTTC

j_gene: TRBJ2-3
v_gene: TRBV5-4
abundance: few
d_gene: -
CDR3aa: CASSLWAGMSTDTQYF
CDR3nt: TGTGCCAGCAGCTTGTGGGCGGGGATGAGCACAGATACGCAGTATTTT

j_gene: TRBJ2-5
v_gene: TRBV12-3/TRBV12-4
abundance: few
d_gene: -
CDR3aa: CASSFEERGTQYF
CDR3nt: TGTGCCAGCAGTTTCGAAGAGAGAGGGACCCAGTACTTC

j_gene: TRBJ2-1
v_gene: TRBV6-5
abundance: few
d_gene: TRBD2
CDR3aa: CASSYRTSGSYNEQFF
CDR3nt: TGTGCCAGCAGTTACCGGACTAGCGGCTCCTACAATGAGCAGTTCTTC

j_gene: TRBJ1-6
v_gene: TRBV6-5
abundance: -
d_gene: TRBD1
CDR3aa: CASSGTGSNSPLHF
CDR3nt: TGTGCCAGCAGTGGGACAGGGAGTAATTCACCCCTCCACTTT

j_gene: TRBJ2-1
v_gene: TRBV7-9
abundance: -
d_gene: TRBD2
CDR3aa: CASTRTSGRHNEQFF
CDR3nt: TGTGCCAGCACCAGGACTAGCGGGAGACACAATGAGCAGTTCTTC